This is a list of T cell receptor beta chains from one sample in a study of T-cell reconstitution after alpha-beta-depleted transplantation in children. TCRdb reanalysed the PCR reads using MiXCR and keeps one entry per CDR3 protein. The sample has 350,000 to 500,000 distinct CDR3 sequences, roughly two fifths seen once. The input for sequencing was PBMCs, taken before TCRalphabeta/CD19-depleted stem cell transplant. These receptors were obtained from a girl aged 2-9 years with aplastic anemia, due to receive a stem cell transplant. The CDR3 runs from the conserved cysteine through the conserved F or W. The order of the fields is CDR3 protein, CDR3 DNA, D gene, J gene, clone size, V gene. A D gene is named only where the DNA matches it firmly. Only part of the rows carry a size: once, few, many, or a class if the clone is expanded.

cdr3_aa: CSAETGGIGNEQFF
cdr3_nt: TGCAGTGCGGAAACAGGGGGCATAGGGAATGAGCAGTTCTTC
d_call: TRBD1
j_call: TRBJ2-1
clone_size: NA
v_call: TRBV20-1

cdr3_aa: CASSYLGGRQETQYF
cdr3_nt: TGTGCCAGCAGTTACCTTGGGGGGCGGCAAGAGACCCAGTACTTC
d_call: NA
j_call: TRBJ2-5
clone_size: NA
v_call: TRBV6-5

cdr3_aa: CASKRQGQDGSNQPQHF
cdr3_nt: TGTGCCAGTAAAAGGCAGGGTCAGGATGGAAGCAATCAGCCCCAGCATTTT
d_call: NA
j_call: TRBJ1-5
clone_size: few
v_call: TRBV19

cdr3_aa: CASSFSGREQYF
cdr3_nt: TGCGCCAGCAGCTTCTCAGGGAGGGAGCAGTACTTC
d_call: NA
j_call: TRBJ2-7
clone_size: many
v_call: TRBV12-3/TRBV12-4

cdr3_aa: CASSQVTSGRFYEQYF
cdr3_nt: TGTGCCAGCAGCCAAGTTACTAGCGGAAGATTCTACGAGCAGTACTTC
d_call: TRBD2
j_call: TRBJ2-7
clone_size: NA
v_call: TRBV14

cdr3_aa: CSVRETGSLTDTQYF
cdr3_nt: TGCAGCGTTCGAGAGACAGGTTCACTCACAGATACGCAGTATTTT
d_call: NA
j_call: TRBJ2-3
clone_size: NA
v_call: TRBV29-1

cdr3_aa: CASSLSFQRLYGYTF
cdr3_nt: TGTGCCAGCAGTTTATCATTCCAACGGCTCTATGGCTACACCTTC
d_call: NA
j_call: TRBJ1-2
clone_size: few
v_call: TRBV12-3/TRBV12-4

cdr3_aa: CSARSPKYYEQYF
cdr3_nt: TGCAGTGCTAGATCCCCAAAATACTACGAGCAGTACTTC
d_call: NA
j_call: TRBJ2-7
clone_size: NA
v_call: TRBV20-1

cdr3_aa: CASKLADYNEQFF
cdr3_nt: TGTGCCAGCAAACTAGCGGACTACAATGAGCAGTTCTTC
d_call: TRBD2
j_call: TRBJ2-1
clone_size: many
v_call: TRBV6-1

cdr3_aa: CASSQEGAGGSYEQYF
cdr3_nt: TGTGCCAGCAGCCAAGAGGGGGCAGGGGGTTCCTACGAGCAGTACTTC
d_call: TRBD1
j_call: TRBJ2-7
clone_size: NA
v_call: TRBV4-2

cdr3_aa: CASSEGTGGIGYTF
cdr3_nt: TGCGCCAGCAGCGAAGGGACAGGGGGAATTGGCTACACCTTC
d_call: TRBD1
j_call: TRBJ1-2
clone_size: NA
v_call: TRBV5-1

cdr3_aa: CASSLVVVAGVMGELFF
cdr3_nt: TGTGCCAGCAGTTTAGTAGTCGTAGCGGGAGTGATGGGGGAGCTGTTTTTT
d_call: TRBD2
j_call: TRBJ2-2
clone_size: NA
v_call: TRBV12-3/TRBV12-4

cdr3_aa: CAISERQGARDTQYF
cdr3_nt: TGTGCCATCAGTGAGCGGCAGGGGGCGCGAGATACGCAGTATTTT
d_call: TRBD1
j_call: TRBJ2-3
clone_size: NA
v_call: TRBV10-3

cdr3_aa: CASSFRGYQHTDTQYF
cdr3_nt: TGTGCCAGCAGTTTTCGCGGTTACCAACACACAGATACGCAGTATTTT
d_call: NA
j_call: TRBJ2-3
clone_size: many
v_call: TRBV12-3/TRBV12-4

cdr3_aa: CSARDPTGGLADTQYF
cdr3_nt: TGCAGTGCTAGAGATCCAACGGGGGGGCTGGCAGATACGCAGTATTTT
d_call: TRBD2
j_call: TRBJ2-3
clone_size: NA
v_call: TRBV20-1

cdr3_aa: CSAREERKPQHF
cdr3_nt: TGCAGTGCTAGAGAAGAGAGGAAGCCCCAGCATTTT
d_call: NA
j_call: TRBJ1-5
clone_size: few
v_call: TRBV20-1

cdr3_aa: CASSQEGKNTEAFF
cdr3_nt: TGCGCCAGCAGCCAAGAAGGGAAGAACACTGAAGCTTTCTTT
d_call: NA
j_call: TRBJ1-1
clone_size: NA
v_call: TRBV4-1

cdr3_aa: CASSKGVWRERSYEQYF
cdr3_nt: TGTGCCAGCAGCAAAGGGGTCTGGCGGGAGAGGTCCTACGAGCAGTACTTC
d_call: NA
j_call: TRBJ2-7
clone_size: many
v_call: TRBV21-1

cdr3_aa: CASTWTSGTGELFF
cdr3_nt: TGTGCCAGCACCTGGACTAGCGGAACCGGGGAGCTGTTTTTT
d_call: TRBD2
j_call: TRBJ2-2
clone_size: few
v_call: TRBV5-6

cdr3_aa: CASSFRDRASNYGYTF
cdr3_nt: TGTGCCAGCAGCTTCCGGGACAGGGCCTCTAACTATGGCTACACCTTC
d_call: TRBD1
j_call: TRBJ1-2
clone_size: many
v_call: TRBV7-9

cdr3_aa: CASSLPRTSGVHGDTQYF
cdr3_nt: TGTGCCAGCAGTTTACCTCGGACTAGCGGGGTCCATGGAGATACGCAGTATTTT
d_call: TRBD2
j_call: TRBJ2-3
clone_size: NA
v_call: TRBV28

cdr3_aa: CATSEWTSGNTDTQYF
cdr3_nt: TGTGCCACCAGTGAATGGACTAGCGGGAACACAGATACGCAGTATTTT
d_call: TRBD2
j_call: TRBJ2-3
clone_size: few
v_call: TRBV24-1

cdr3_aa: CASSFHTSGANVLTF
cdr3_nt: TGTGCCAGCAGTTTCCATACCTCTGGGGCCAACGTCCTGACTTTC
d_call: NA
j_call: TRBJ2-6
clone_size: NA
v_call: TRBV28

cdr3_aa: CASSSGQGNNF
cdr3_nt: TGTGCCAGCAGCTCCGGACAGGGTAACAACTTC
d_call: TRBD1
j_call: TRBJ2-4
clone_size: NA
v_call: TRBV11-2

cdr3_aa: CASSLAPGTLYEQYF
cdr3_nt: TGTGCCAGCAGCTTAGCTCCCGGGACCCTCTACGAGCAGTACTTC
d_call: NA
j_call: TRBJ2-7
clone_size: few
v_call: TRBV11-2

cdr3_aa: CASGGTATDTQYF
cdr3_nt: TGTGCCAGCGGGGGGACAGCCACAGATACGCAGTATTTT
d_call: NA
j_call: TRBJ2-3
clone_size: few
v_call: TRBV12-3/TRBV12-4

cdr3_aa: CASSRQGINEQYF
cdr3_nt: TGCGCCAGCAGTAGGCAGGGGATAAACGAGCAGTACTTC
d_call: NA
j_call: TRBJ2-7
clone_size: many
v_call: TRBV5-1

cdr3_aa: CSVGSPEQYF
cdr3_nt: TGCAGCGTGGGGTCTCCCGAGCAGTACTTC
d_call: NA
j_call: TRBJ2-7
clone_size: many
v_call: TRBV29-1

cdr3_aa: CASRREIDFYYEQYF
cdr3_nt: TGTGCCAGCAGGCGAGAGATCGATTTTTACTACGAGCAGTACTTC
d_call: NA
j_call: TRBJ2-7
clone_size: NA
v_call: TRBV6-1

cdr3_aa: CAISESRGEQFF
cdr3_nt: TGTGCCATCAGTGAGTCACGTGGTGAGCAGTTCTTC
d_call: NA
j_call: TRBJ2-1
clone_size: NA
v_call: TRBV10-3

cdr3_aa: CSAVTADTQYF
cdr3_nt: TGCAGTGCTGTGACAGCAGATACGCAGTATTTT
d_call: NA
j_call: TRBJ2-3
clone_size: NA
v_call: TRBV20-1

cdr3_aa: CASFTPGEGPNEQFF
cdr3_nt: TGTGCCAGCTTTACTCCGGGGGAGGGCCCTAATGAGCAGTTCTTC
d_call: TRBD2
j_call: TRBJ2-1
clone_size: few
v_call: TRBV6-5

cdr3_aa: CASQPSGRVYNEQFF
cdr3_nt: TGTGCCAGCCAACCTAGCGGGAGGGTCTACAATGAGCAGTTCTTC
d_call: TRBD2
j_call: TRBJ2-1
clone_size: NA
v_call: TRBV5-6

cdr3_aa: CASSSLVAQETQYF
cdr3_nt: TGTGCCAGCAGTTCCCTTGTAGCCCAAGAGACCCAGTACTTC
d_call: NA
j_call: TRBJ2-5
clone_size: few
v_call: TRBV6-5

cdr3_aa: CATRSLADEGQFF
cdr3_nt: TGTGCCACCAGAAGCCTAGCGGACGAGGGGCAGTTCTTC
d_call: TRBD2
j_call: TRBJ2-1
clone_size: many
v_call: TRBV15

cdr3_aa: CASSETPGAYEQYF
cdr3_nt: TGTGCCAGCAGCGAAACCCCCGGGGCATACGAGCAGTACTTC
d_call: NA
j_call: TRBJ2-7
clone_size: once
v_call: TRBV28

cdr3_aa: CASSWVTGGNTGELFF
cdr3_nt: TGTGCCAGCAGCTGGGTGACAGGGGGGAACACCGGGGAGCTGTTTTTT
d_call: TRBD1
j_call: TRBJ2-2
clone_size: NA
v_call: TRBV5-5

cdr3_aa: CSAWGPVSYEQYF
cdr3_nt: TGCAGTGCTTGGGGTCCGGTTTCCTACGAGCAGTACTTC
d_call: NA
j_call: TRBJ2-7
clone_size: many
v_call: TRBV20-1

cdr3_aa: CASSLQGASGELFF
cdr3_nt: TGCGCCAGCAGCTTACAGGGCGCGTCCGGGGAGCTGTTTTTT
d_call: NA
j_call: TRBJ2-2
clone_size: many
v_call: TRBV5-1

cdr3_aa: CASSLIEGVGTQYF
cdr3_nt: TGTGCCAGCAGCTTAATAGAGGGAGTGGGGACCCAGTACTTC
d_call: NA
j_call: TRBJ2-5
clone_size: NA
v_call: TRBV7-2

cdr3_aa: CASSHGAGGHLYNEQFF
cdr3_nt: TGTGCCAGCAGCCATGGGGCGGGAGGTCATTTATACAATGAGCAGTTCTTC
d_call: TRBD2
j_call: TRBJ2-1
clone_size: many
v_call: TRBV5-5

cdr3_aa: CSAWGPTRGDTQYF
cdr3_nt: TGCAGTGCGTGGGGCCCGACCCGCGGAGATACGCAGTATTTT
d_call: NA
j_call: TRBJ2-3
clone_size: NA
v_call: TRBV20-1

cdr3_aa: CASSQAGTGVAEAFF
cdr3_nt: TGTGCCAGCAGCCAAGCCGGGACAGGGGTGGCTGAAGCTTTCTTT
d_call: TRBD1
j_call: TRBJ1-1
clone_size: NA
v_call: TRBV4-2

cdr3_aa: CASSSGDRSNSPLHF
cdr3_nt: TGCGCCAGCAGCTCTGGGGACAGATCTAATTCACCCCTCCACTTT
d_call: TRBD1
j_call: TRBJ1-6
clone_size: NA
v_call: TRBV5-1

cdr3_aa: CSAGTGGNSPLHF
cdr3_nt: TGCAGTGCTGGGACAGGGGGGAATTCACCCCTCCACTTT
d_call: TRBD1
j_call: TRBJ1-6
clone_size: NA
v_call: TRBV20-1

cdr3_aa: CSVGTEEKLFF
cdr3_nt: TGCAGCGTTGGGACAGAAGAAAAACTGTTTTTT
d_call: NA
j_call: TRBJ1-4
clone_size: NA
v_call: TRBV29-1

cdr3_aa: CASSKRAPPREDEQFF
cdr3_nt: TGTGCCAGCAGCAAAAGGGCCCCACCTCGCGAGGATGAGCAGTTCTTC
d_call: NA
j_call: TRBJ2-1
clone_size: NA
v_call: TRBV21-1

cdr3_aa: CASSRVLRDFQETQYF
cdr3_nt: TGCGCCAGCAGCCGAGTACTAAGGGACTTCCAAGAGACCCAGTACTTC
d_call: NA
j_call: TRBJ2-5
clone_size: few
v_call: TRBV4-1

cdr3_aa: CASSPTQDYEQYF
cdr3_nt: TGTGCCAGCAGCCCCACTCAAGATTACGAGCAGTACTTC
d_call: NA
j_call: TRBJ2-7
clone_size: once
v_call: TRBV7-9

cdr3_aa: CASSGGGQGNEQYF
cdr3_nt: TGCGCCAGCAGCGGGGGCGGGCAGGGCAACGAGCAGTACTTC
d_call: NA
j_call: TRBJ2-7
clone_size: few
v_call: TRBV5-1

cdr3_aa: CSASSGQGYEQYF
cdr3_nt: TGCAGTGCTAGTTCTGGACAGGGCTACGAGCAGTACTTC
d_call: TRBD1
j_call: TRBJ2-7
clone_size: NA
v_call: TRBV20-1

cdr3_aa: CASSFAIAGNQPQHF
cdr3_nt: TGTGCCAGCAGTTTCGCCATTGCAGGCAATCAGCCCCAGCATTTT
d_call: NA
j_call: TRBJ1-5
clone_size: NA
v_call: TRBV12-3/TRBV12-4

cdr3_aa: CASSSGYSGANVLTF
cdr3_nt: TGTGCCAGCAGCTCAGGGTATTCTGGGGCCAACGTCCTGACTTTC
d_call: NA
j_call: TRBJ2-6
clone_size: NA
v_call: TRBV12-3/TRBV12-4

cdr3_aa: CASSLAPGDVTSGPYEQYF
cdr3_nt: TGTGCTAGCAGCTTAGCGCCAGGGGACGTAACTAGCGGGCCTTACGAGCAGTACTTC
d_call: TRBD2
j_call: TRBJ2-7
clone_size: NA
v_call: TRBV7-7

cdr3_aa: CASSLGANQPQHF
cdr3_nt: TGCGCCAGCAGCCTGGGGGCCAATCAGCCCCAGCATTTT
d_call: NA
j_call: TRBJ1-5
clone_size: many
v_call: TRBV5-1

cdr3_aa: CSVEIGRSGETQYF
cdr3_nt: TGCAGCGTTGAGATCGGTCGATCGGGGGAGACCCAGTACTTC
d_call: NA
j_call: TRBJ2-5
clone_size: NA
v_call: TRBV29-1

cdr3_aa: CASSQGGSTYEQYF
cdr3_nt: TGCGCCAGCAGCCAAGGCGGCTCAACCTACGAGCAGTACTTC
d_call: NA
j_call: TRBJ2-7
clone_size: many
v_call: TRBV4-1